This T cell receptor beta chain comes out of a study of blood T cell repertoires in COVID-19. Looking at the study overall: COVID-19 samples from acute and convalescent phases originated in the United States, Italy and Spain. PBMCs, B-cell-depleted T cells, or T cells were the source of the cDNA or gDNA that made up the material.

Original analysis: Estimates of nucleated cell counts were drawn from the amplification of reference gene primers. TCRdb's table, derived via immunoSEQ multiplex PCR, lists solely in-frame clones and lacks some. V and J calls and clone size follow that table, whereas D and trimming were derived from the DNA. The table records more than 85,000 clones, around 68% of them present only once. This clone came up once. CDR1 and CDR2 (germline): GTSNPN, SVGIG (reference sequence). The V gene lost 3 bases and the J gene lost 2 bases, with 11 bases spanning the gap. This CDR3 is 14 amino acids long. The receptor's source is a woman aged 55-69 years with acute or convalescent COVID-19. The sequenced sample consisted of peripheral blood. The J gene is TRBJ1-5, the V gene TRBV30; TRBD1 might be the D (5 bases). This CDR3 is CAWSGDYGNQPQHF. CDR3 coding DNA: TGTGCCTGGAGCGGGGACTACGGCAATCAGCCCCAGCATTTT.